The 9 T cell receptor beta chains presented below share a single source sample, sequenced in a study of T-cell memory formation after mild COVID-19. One entry per CDR3 protein, called by TCRdb with MiXCR from the 5' RACE reads. The data show a few hundred thousand distinct CDR3 sequences, around 21% seen once. What was sequenced was PBMCs or a T cell subset sorted from them (not recorded which). The receptors derive from an adult woman who had mild COVID-19 (a few samples of this study predate the infection). Cell type and time point are not known.

This clonotype was seen a few times. The V and J genes are TRBV5-1 and TRBJ2-2; D unclear. The ends were cut back, 0 bases at V and 2 bases at J, with 11 bases in the middle. Per germline, CDR1 SGHRS and CDR2 YFSETQ. CDR3 size: 16 residues. CDR3 in DNA: TGCGCCAGCAGCTTGGAGGGCCGTCAAAACACCGGGGAGCTGTTTTTT. It is translated as CASSLEGRQNTGELFF.

This clonotype was counted at least ten times. The chain joins TRBV14 to TRBJ2-1; TRBD2 aligns across 10 bases. Losses at the gene ends were 2 bases for V and 7 bases for J; bases not matched to a gene: 5. The V gene's germline CDR1 is SGHDN and CDR2 FVKESK. CDR3 length: 15 residues. This chain's CDR3 is CASSQLAGVSNEQFF. CDR3 bases: TGTGCCAGCAGCCAACTAGCGGGAGTTTCAAATGAGCAGTTCTTC.

This clonotype was seen at least ten times. The chain links TRBV12-3 or TRBV12-4 to TRBJ2-7; D might be TRBD1 (7 bases). The CDR3 covers 14 residues. The ends were cut back, 6 bases at V and 2 bases at J, with 14 bases in the middle. CDR3 amino acids: CASSSQGGTYEQYF. CDR3 DNA: TGTGCCAGCAGCTCCCAGGGGGGAACCTACGAGCAGTACTTC.

This sequence joins TRBV6-5 and TRBJ2-6; D remains unclear. Germline CDR1 and CDR2: MNHEY and SVGAGI. This CDR3 contains 16 residues. The germline V and J ends were trimmed by 8 bases and 0 bases, with 14 bases remaining between them. The CDR3 sequence is CASSGRRYSGANVLTF. The CDR3 DNA follows: TGTGCCAGCTCCGGCAGGCGATACTCTGGGGCCAACGTCCTGACTTTC.

The chain links TRBV7-7 to TRBJ1-4, with a weak D call TRBD1 (6 bases). Germline CDR1 SSHAT, CDR2 FNYEAQ (reference sequence). This CDR3 is built from 14 residues. The CDR3 reads CASLTGLNNEKLFF. The CDR3 DNA follows: TGTGCTAGCCTAACAGGGTTGAATAATGAAAAACTGTTTTTT.

The V gene is TRBV6-1, the J gene TRBJ1-2, with TRBD1 matching 9 bases. The length of the CDR3 is 13 residues. The germline CDR1 and CDR2 sequences are MNHNS and SASEGT. Trimming removed 8 bases from V and 7 bases from J; junction bases left unmatched: 8. CDR3 coding DNA: TGTGCCAGCCAGGGCGGGACAGGGTTTGGCTACACCTTC. Its translation: CASQGGTGFGYTF.

V usage is TRBV25-1 and J usage is TRBJ1-1, with D possibly TRBD1 on 6 matching bases. The germline gives CDR1 MGHDK, CDR2 SYGVNS. The CDR3 has 15 residues. The V and J ends lost 0 bases and 1 base respectively, with 9 bases between them. The DNA of the CDR3 is TGTGCCAGCAGTGAATATAAGGGGGAGAACACTGAAGCTTTCTTT. Its protein is CASSEYKGENTEAFF.

This clonotype was observed a few times. J is TRBJ2-1 and V is TRBV24-1, with a possible D match to TRBD1 (6 bases). Germline loops: CDR1 KGHDR, CDR2 SFDVKD. Deletions cut 5 bases from V and 10 bases from J, with 14 bases between. This CDR3 spans 13 amino acids. CDR3 protein: CATSGPRGPEQFF. DNA for the CDR3: TGTGCCACCAGTGGTCCCAGGGGCCCCGAGCAGTTCTTC.

J is TRBJ1-2 and V is TRBV7-9; 11 bases map to TRBD1. The V segment lost 5 bases and the J segment 7 bases; nucleotides outside the gene matches: 9. Germline V lookup: CDR1 SEHNR, CDR2 FQNEAQ (reference sequence). The CDR3 totals 15 residues. CDR3 amino acids: CASSIPGQGETGYTF. The CDR3 DNA follows: TGTGCCAGCAGCATCCCGGGACAGGGGGAGACTGGCTACACCTTC.